Listed here are 21 T cell receptor beta chains from one sample, sequenced in a study of blood T cells in healthy people across ages. It was with a sample-barcoded 5' primer and a J-beta primer mix that a second PCR of roughly 6 to 11 cycles was run. In TCRdb, the 5' RACE reads were re-called with MiXCR into one record per CDR3 protein. The sample has about 1,000,000 distinct CDR3 sequences, less than 50% seen once. The source material was blood. The source of these receptors is a woman aged 55-69 years in good health.

A few counts support this clonotype. V is TRBV20-1 and J is TRBJ2-1, with 10 positions matching TRBD2. The CDR3 length is 17 residues. J gave up 2 bases and V 6 bases, and 13 bases lay outside the gene matches. Germline CDR1 DFQATT, CDR2 SNEGSKA (reference sequence). In nucleotides, the CDR3 is TGCAGTGCGGAGGGGCTAGCGGGAGTCTCGACCTACAATGAGCAGTTCTTC. This translates into CSAEGLAGVSTYNEQFF.

This clonotype was observed a few times. CDR3 region: CASSPQGSSETYEQYF. CDR3 coding DNA: TGTGCCAGCAGTCCCCAGGGATCATCGGAAACCTACGAGCAGTACTTC. The chain recombines TRBV27 with TRBJ2-7, with D possibly TRBD1 on 5 matching bases. V lost 5 bases and J lost 2, with 19 bases in between. This CDR3 contains 16 residues. Looked up from germline, CDR1 is MNHEY and CDR2 is SMNVEV (reference sequence).

This clonotype was observed a few times. The chain recombines TRBV29-1 with TRBJ2-1; TRBD2 matches at 7 bases. This CDR3 has 14 amino acids. V shed 6 bases and J 0 bases; nucleotides not matched to a gene: 5. Germline CDR1 and CDR2: SQVTM and ANQGSEA. The CDR3 here is CSVRAGSSYNEQFF. The CDR3 DNA is TGCAGCGTCCGAGCGGGAAGCTCCTACAATGAGCAGTTCTTC.

This clonotype occurred a few times. This chain joins TRBV7-8 and TRBJ1-6; D remains ambiguous. The V gene's germline CDR1 is SGHVS and CDR2 FQNEAQ. V lost 3 bases to trimming and J lost 0 bases, with 9 bases between them. This CDR3 is built from 16 residues. The DNA for the CDR3 is TGTGCCAGCAGCTTCGTCGGCAGCTCCTATAATTCACCCCTCCACTTT. Its translation is CASSFVGSSYNSPLHF.

The chain joins TRBV6-2 or TRBV6-3 to TRBJ2-3; D is possibly TRBD2 (5 bases). Trimming pared 7 bases from V and 2 bases from J, leaving 16 bases between. Germline assignment: CDR1 MNHEY and CDR2 SVGEGT. CDR3 length equals 15 residues. CDR3 sequence (DNA): TGTGCCAGCACCGCACTCCTAGCAAACACAGATACGCAGTATTTT. This translates into CASTALLANTDTQYF.

This clonotype was counted between two and nine times. The gene calls are TRBV4-1 and TRBJ1-2; no definite D call. Trimming took 5 bases from V and 8 from J, leaving 9 bases between them. This CDR3 has 11 amino acids. CDR1 and CDR2 (germline): MGHRA, YSYEKL. CDR3 coding DNA: TGCGCCAGCAGCGCGAGCGACGGCTACACCTTC. It is translated as CASSASDGYTF.

This rearrangement joins TRBV10-2 to TRBJ2-7; TRBD1 or TRBD2 may be the D gene (5 bases each). The CDR3 totals 15 residues. V lost 4 bases, J lost 1 base, and 14 bases lay in between. Germline loops: CDR1 WSHSY, CDR2 SAAADI. CDR3 region: CASSGTGAGSYEQYF. Here the CDR3 DNA reads TGCGCCAGCAGTGGAACCGGGGCAGGTTCCTACGAGCAGTACTTC.

The chain joins TRBV6-5 to TRBJ2-7; D gene uncertain. Germline CDR1 MNHEY, CDR2 SVGAGI. The CDR3 has 14 amino acids. Trimming stripped 3 bases from V and 0 bases from J, with 9 bases between. CDR3 sequence (DNA): TGTGCCAGCAGTTATGTTCTAGACTCCTACGAGCAGTACTTC. This codes for CASSYVLDSYEQYF.

The chain links TRBV7-9 to TRBJ1-2; no definite D call. CDR3 size: 11 residues. V dropped 5 bases and J dropped 8 bases, with 9 bases sitting between them. In germline, CDR1 is SEHNR, CDR2 FQNEAQ (reference sequence). CDR3 in DNA: TGTGCCAGCAGCGCGTATGGAGGCTACACCTTC. As protein: CASSAYGGYTF.

Comments on this clonotype: Possible read error: a much larger clone is one base away. This chain uses TRBV20-1 with TRBJ2-7; 9 bases map to TRBD2. Germline V gene data show CDR1 as DFQATT and CDR2 as SNEGSKA (reference sequence). This CDR3 region has 14 residues. CDR3 sequence reads: CSAGDSSGITVQYF. In DNA, the CDR3 is TGCAGTGCTGGAGATTCTAGCGGGATCACGGTGCAGTACTTC.

This clonotype has just a few counts. The chain joins TRBV20-1 to TRBJ2-4; D gene unclear. The DNA end is more similar to TRBJ2-7, so the J call may be wrong. Germline V gives CDR1 DFQATT, CDR2 SNEGSKA (reference sequence). The CDR3 runs 14 residues. The CDR3 spells CSAREARRVDEQYF. As DNA, the CDR3 is TGCAGTGCTAGAGAGGCCCGCCGTGTTGACGAGCAGTACTTC.

This clonotype was recorded once. The V and J genes are TRBV10-3 and TRBJ2-5; the match to TRBD2 covers 11 bases. The trim removed 6 bases at V and 4 bases at J, leaving 7 bases unmatched. Germline CDR1 and CDR2: ENHRY and SYGVKD. The CDR3 length is 15 residues. CDR3: CAIRSGTSGTETQYF. As DNA, the CDR3 is TGTGCCATCAGATCCGGGACTAGCGGCACAGAGACCCAGTACTTC.

The rearrangement joins TRBV18 to TRBJ2-7; TRBD1 might be the D (6 bases). V gave up 4 bases and J gave up 2 bases, with 12 bases separating them. There are 14 residues in the CDR3. Per germline, CDR1 KGHSH and CDR2 LQKENI. The CDR3 here is CASSHRTETYEQYF. Written as DNA, the CDR3 is TGTGCCAGCTCACATCGGACAGAGACCTACGAGCAGTACTTC.

This chain connects TRBV7-2 to TRBJ2-2; 9 nucleotides align to TRBD1. This CDR3 region has 14 residues. With 5 bases clipped from V and 6 bases from J, the junction kept 4 bases outside the gene matches. CDR1 SGHTA and CDR2 FQGNSA come from the germline V gene. The CDR3 coding sequence is TGTGCCAGCAGCCTCGGACAGGGGCCCGGGGAGCTGTTTTTT. As protein: CASSLGQGPGELFF.

This clonotype has more than one count but fewer than ten. The chain is built from TRBV5-4 and TRBJ2-7; 9 bases are a match to TRBD2. Per the germline V gene, CDR1 is SGHNT and CDR2 is YYREEE (reference sequence). After removal of 0 bases from V and 5 bases from J, the junction contained 6 bases not matched to a gene. The CDR3 length is 15 residues. Here the CDR3 DNA reads TGTGCCAGCAGCTTGGCTATAGCGGGAGTAAACGAGCAGTACTTC. Residues: CASSLAIAGVNEQYF.

In nucleotides, the CDR3 is TGTGCCAGCAGCTTGATCGGGCTGGAGTCCTACGAGCAGTACTTC. Its translation is CASSLIGLESYEQYF. The J gene is TRBJ2-7, the V gene TRBV5-8, with no clear D. CDR3 length: 15 residues. Germline loops: CDR1 SGHTS, CDR2 YDEGEE. V dropped 1 base and J dropped 1 base, with 12 bases sitting between them.

This clonotype appeared a few times. The rearrangement links TRBV27 to TRBJ2-1; TRBD2 might be the D (5 bases). Trimming stripped 0 bases from V and 11 bases from J, with 8 bases between. This CDR3 spans 12 amino acids. In germline, CDR1 is MNHEY, CDR2 SMNVEV (reference sequence). The CDR3 reads CASSLSASKQFF. For the CDR3, the DNA is TGTGCCAGCAGTTTATCGGCTAGCAAGCAGTTCTTC.

The chain is built from TRBV3-1 and TRBJ2-1, with D unresolved. Germline assignment: CDR1 LGHDT and CDR2 YNNKEL (reference sequence). The CDR3 runs 12 residues. V lost 1 base, J lost 10 bases, and 8 bases lay in between. The CDR3 nucleotides read TGTGCCAGCAGCCAAGCTAGGAGAGAGCAGTTCTTC. It translates to CASSQARREQFF.

This clonotype was observed a few times. The chain uses TRBV4-2 and TRBJ2-7; 7 bases are a match to TRBD2. Germline assignment: CDR1 LGHNA and CDR2 YNFKEQ. V was clipped by 4 bases and J by 6 bases; unmatched bases: 6. The length of the CDR3 is 13 residues. This CDR3 reads CASSLPGGSEQYF. In nucleotides, the CDR3 is TGTGCCAGCAGCCTCCCGGGGGGTAGCGAGCAGTACTTC.

The rearrangement joins TRBV5-4 to TRBJ2-3; 9 positions match TRBD2. Trimming took 3 bases from V and 5 from J; bases not matched to a gene: 7. This CDR3 is built from 15 residues. The germline gives CDR1 SGHNT, CDR2 YYREEE (reference sequence). The CDR3 here is CASSSEGLAGDTQYF. The CDR3 DNA is TGTGCCAGCAGCTCAGAGGGACTAGCAGGAGATACGCAGTATTTT.

This clonotype was found many times. The CDR3 region is CSVEDPQAGETQYF. The CDR3 DNA sequence: TGCAGCGTTGAAGACCCCCAGGCGGGAGAGACCCAGTACTTC. The chain combines TRBV29-1 with TRBJ2-5, with a possible D match to TRBD2 (5 bases). This CDR3 has 14 residues. Trimming removed 0 bases from V and 4 bases from J, with 12 bases in between. CDR1 SQVTM and CDR2 ANQGSEA come from the germline V gene. Using reference TRBV29-1 and TRBJ2-5 for the parts outside the CDR3, the full variable domain is SAVISQKPSRDICQRGTSLTIQCQVDSQVTMMFWYRQQPGQSLTLIATANQGSEATYESGFVIDKFPISRPNLTFSTLTVSNMSPEDSSIYLCSVEDPQAGETQYFGPGTRLLVL.